These T cell receptor beta chains were read from a single sample in a study of technical replicates of blood from a handful of donors. Produced via immunoSEQ multiplex PCR; TCRdb's table is partial and in-frame only. The sample lists 70,000 to 90,000 clones; 94% were seen once. Sequencing input: T cells isolated from PBMCs. These receptors all stem from a human donor in good health. The CDR3 runs from the conserved cysteine through the conserved F or W. Each record gives: CDR3 DNA, CDR3 protein, D gene, V gene, clone size, J gene. A D gene is named only where the DNA matches it firmly. Clone size appears in some rows only: once, few, many, or a class for an expanded clone.

CDR3 DNA: TGTGCCAGCAGCTTCGGCGGCGGGGGGGCTGAAGCTTTCTTT
CDR3 protein: CASSFGGGGAEAFF
D gene: -
V gene: TRBV5-6
clone size: -
J gene: TRBJ1-1

CDR3 DNA: TGCGCCAGCAGCCAAGATCTCGCCCAGGGGAGAAACATTCAGTACTTC
CDR3 protein: CASSQDLAQGRNIQYF
D gene: -
V gene: TRBV4-3
clone size: -
J gene: TRBJ2-4

CDR3 DNA: TGTGCCAGTAGTAAAAGGACAGGGGCCATAACTACCTACGAGCAGTACTTC
CDR3 protein: CASSKRTGAITTYEQYF
D gene: TRBD1
V gene: TRBV19
clone size: -
J gene: TRBJ2-7

CDR3 DNA: TGTGCCGTGTCTGGGCACCGAGGGACTGAAGCTTTCTTT
CDR3 protein: CAVSGHRGTEAFF
D gene: -
V gene: TRBV30
clone size: once
J gene: TRBJ1-1

CDR3 DNA: TGTGCCAGCAGTCCTCCAGGAGGCAGTTATCAGCCCCAGCATTTT
CDR3 protein: CASSPPGGSYQPQHF
D gene: -
V gene: TRBV28
clone size: -
J gene: TRBJ1-5

CDR3 DNA: TGTGCCAGCAGCTTGAAGGACACTTATGGCTACACCTTC
CDR3 protein: CASSLKDTYGYTF
D gene: -
V gene: TRBV5-4
clone size: -
J gene: TRBJ1-2

CDR3 DNA: TGTGCCTGGGCCCGGAGCTCTGGAAACACCATATATTTT
CDR3 protein: CAWARSSGNTIYF
D gene: -
V gene: TRBV30
clone size: -
J gene: TRBJ1-3

CDR3 DNA: TGTGCCAGCAGCGTAGATCGGGGGGCGAGCACTGAAGCTTTCTTT
CDR3 protein: CASSVDRGASTEAFF
D gene: -
V gene: TRBV9
clone size: -
J gene: TRBJ1-1

CDR3 DNA: TGTGCCAGCAGCTTAGGGGGCCGGTCTGGGGCCAACGTCCTGACTTTC
CDR3 protein: CASSLGGRSGANVLTF
D gene: -
V gene: TRBV11-1
clone size: -
J gene: TRBJ2-6

CDR3 DNA: TGTGCCAGCAGTTTATCTTCGACAGGGAGGAACGAGCAGTACTTC
CDR3 protein: CASSLSSTGRNEQYF
D gene: -
V gene: TRBV28
clone size: once
J gene: TRBJ2-7

CDR3 DNA: TGTGCCAGCAGCCCAGATCGACAGGGGTGGAATGAGCAGTTCTTC
CDR3 protein: CASSPDRQGWNEQFF
D gene: TRBD1
V gene: TRBV9
clone size: -
J gene: TRBJ2-1

CDR3 DNA: TGTGCCAGCAGCTACCTTGGGACAGGGGCTTACGAGCAGTACTTC
CDR3 protein: CASSYLGTGAYEQYF
D gene: TRBD1
V gene: TRBV7-9
clone size: -
J gene: TRBJ2-7

CDR3 DNA: TGCAGCGTTGAAGATCCGACATATGAAACCTACGAGCAGTACTTC
CDR3 protein: CSVEDPTYETYEQYF
D gene: -
V gene: TRBV29-1
clone size: -
J gene: TRBJ2-7

CDR3 DNA: TGTGCCAGCAGTGAATATGGACAGGGAGGAGAGCCCCAGCATTTT
CDR3 protein: CASSEYGQGGEPQHF
D gene: TRBD1
V gene: TRBV6-1
clone size: -
J gene: TRBJ1-5

CDR3 DNA: TGTGCCAGCAGCGGCCCAGCGGGATATGGGACAGATACGCAGTATTTT
CDR3 protein: CASSGPAGYGTDTQYF
D gene: TRBD2
V gene: TRBV11-3
clone size: -
J gene: TRBJ2-3

CDR3 DNA: TGTGCCAGCAGCCAACCGGGACAGGGGGTTCGGGAGCAGTACTTC
CDR3 protein: CASSQPGQGVREQYF
D gene: TRBD1
V gene: TRBV7-6
clone size: -
J gene: TRBJ2-7

CDR3 DNA: TGTGCCAGTATTGATGGGGCCTTAGGGGACACTGAAGCTTTCTTT
CDR3 protein: CASIDGALGDTEAFF
D gene: -
V gene: TRBV19
clone size: -
J gene: TRBJ1-1

CDR3 DNA: TGCAGCGTTGGGGGACTAGCGGTTTACAATGAGCAGTTCTTC
CDR3 protein: CSVGGLAVYNEQFF
D gene: TRBD2
V gene: TRBV29-1
clone size: -
J gene: TRBJ2-1

CDR3 DNA: TGTGCCATCAACGGGGAGGGTAACTATGGCTACACCTTC
CDR3 protein: CAINGEGNYGYTF
D gene: -
V gene: TRBV10-3
clone size: -
J gene: TRBJ1-2

CDR3 DNA: TGTGCCAGCAGTTTTGGGCTGGACACCTACTATGGCTACACCTTC
CDR3 protein: CASSFGLDTYYGYTF
D gene: -
V gene: TRBV28
clone size: -
J gene: TRBJ1-2

CDR3 DNA: TGTGCCAGCAGCCGCGGTCCGGAACGGTACGAGCAGTACTTC
CDR3 protein: CASSRGPERYEQYF
D gene: -
V gene: TRBV7-9
clone size: -
J gene: TRBJ2-7

CDR3 DNA: TGCAGCGTCGGCGGCAGCCCGGCGGCTACAGGTGAAGCTTTCTTT
CDR3 protein: CSVGGSPAATGEAFF
D gene: -
V gene: TRBV29-1
clone size: -
J gene: TRBJ1-1

CDR3 DNA: TGTGCCAGCAGTTACAGCGGGGGGGACAGCTCCTACGAGCAGTACTTC
CDR3 protein: CASSYSGGDSSYEQYF
D gene: TRBD2
V gene: TRBV6-5
clone size: -
J gene: TRBJ2-7

CDR3 DNA: TGCGCCAGCAGCTGGGGACTAGCGAACACCGGGGAGCTGTTTTTT
CDR3 protein: CASSWGLANTGELFF
D gene: TRBD2
V gene: TRBV5-1
clone size: -
J gene: TRBJ2-2

CDR3 DNA: TGTGCCAGCAGCGTAGAGAAAGGGGGTCTTAGTGAGCAGTACTTC
CDR3 protein: CASSVEKGGLSEQYF
D gene: -
V gene: TRBV9
clone size: -
J gene: TRBJ2-7

CDR3 DNA: TGTGCCAGTAACCCAAGATCGGCTAGCGGGAAGTGGCAGTACTTC
CDR3 protein: CASNPRSASGKWQYF
D gene: TRBD2
V gene: TRBV19
clone size: -
J gene: TRBJ2-7

CDR3 DNA: TGTGCCAGCAGCTTAGTTCTCTACGAGCAGTACTTC
CDR3 protein: CASSLVLYEQYF
D gene: -
V gene: TRBV7-9
clone size: once
J gene: TRBJ2-7

CDR3 DNA: TGTGCCAGCAGCCTAACCCGGGACAGGGTCACAGATACGCAGTATTTT
CDR3 protein: CASSLTRDRVTDTQYF
D gene: TRBD1
V gene: TRBV9
clone size: -
J gene: TRBJ2-3

CDR3 DNA: TGTGCCAGCAGCGTAGCAGCAGACTTAAACACTGAAGCTTTCTTT
CDR3 protein: CASSVAADLNTEAFF
D gene: -
V gene: TRBV9
clone size: -
J gene: TRBJ1-1

CDR3 DNA: TGTGCCAGCAGTGAAGCAGAGACGAGGGAAAAACTGTTTTTT
CDR3 protein: CASSEAETREKLFF
D gene: -
V gene: TRBV6-1
clone size: -
J gene: TRBJ1-4

CDR3 DNA: TGTGCCACCAGCAGAGGGCACGGGTCCGGCTATGGCTACACCTTC
CDR3 protein: CATSRGHGSGYGYTF
D gene: -
V gene: TRBV15
clone size: -
J gene: TRBJ1-2

CDR3 DNA: TGTGCCAGCTCACCTTACTCCTACGAGCAGTACTTC
CDR3 protein: CASSPYSYEQYF
D gene: -
V gene: TRBV18
clone size: -
J gene: TRBJ2-7

CDR3 DNA: TGTGCCAGCAGCCGGACTAGCGGGAGAGGCGAGCAGTTCTTC
CDR3 protein: CASSRTSGRGEQFF
D gene: TRBD2
V gene: TRBV11-1
clone size: -
J gene: TRBJ2-1

CDR3 DNA: TGCGCCAGCAGCTTGGATTTAAGACTACAACTGTTCTTC
CDR3 protein: CASSLDLRLQLFF
D gene: -
V gene: TRBV5-1
clone size: -
J gene: TRBJ2-1

CDR3 DNA: TGTGCCAGCAGCTTATGGGGGACAGGGTGGACTACTGAAGCTTTCTTT
CDR3 protein: CASSLWGTGWTTEAFF
D gene: TRBD1
V gene: TRBV7-2
clone size: -
J gene: TRBJ1-1

CDR3 DNA: TGCGCCAGCAGCCACGACGGGACTAGTGGAGAGACCCAGTACTTC
CDR3 protein: CASSHDGTSGETQYF
D gene: TRBD2
V gene: TRBV5-1
clone size: -
J gene: TRBJ2-5

CDR3 DNA: TGTGCCAGCAGCTTAGATATGGGCAGTAACTATGGCTACACCTTC
CDR3 protein: CASSLDMGSNYGYTF
D gene: -
V gene: TRBV11-2
clone size: -
J gene: TRBJ1-2

CDR3 DNA: TGTGCCAGCAGCCAAGCCAGGGGGCAAGGCTACACCTTC
CDR3 protein: CASSQARGQGYTF
D gene: TRBD1
V gene: TRBV14
clone size: -
J gene: TRBJ1-2

CDR3 DNA: TGCGCCAGCAGCCAAGAGGGGCCCCACAATGAGCAGTTCTTC
CDR3 protein: CASSQEGPHNEQFF
D gene: -
V gene: TRBV4-1
clone size: -
J gene: TRBJ2-1

CDR3 DNA: TGTGCCAGCAGCTTAGAAGGCGTAGGAGCCCTTGAGCAGTTCTTC
CDR3 protein: CASSLEGVGALEQFF
D gene: -
V gene: TRBV11-3
clone size: -
J gene: TRBJ2-1

CDR3 DNA: TGTGCCAGCTCACCTGGTACGGCTAATGAAAAACTGTTTTTT
CDR3 protein: CASSPGTANEKLFF
D gene: -
V gene: TRBV18
clone size: -
J gene: TRBJ1-4

CDR3 DNA: TGTGCCAGCAGTGACGGGCTTCGATCAGATACGCAGTATTTT
CDR3 protein: CASSDGLRSDTQYF
D gene: -
V gene: TRBV6-4
clone size: -
J gene: TRBJ2-3

CDR3 DNA: TGTGCCAGCAGTGATAGTCTAGCGGGAGTCAATGAGCAGTTCTTC
CDR3 protein: CASSDSLAGVNEQFF
D gene: TRBD2
V gene: TRBV6-1
clone size: -
J gene: TRBJ2-1

CDR3 DNA: TGTGCCAGCAGCCCAACAAGATTTCAAGAGACCCAGTACTTC
CDR3 protein: CASSPTRFQETQYF
D gene: -
V gene: TRBV14
clone size: -
J gene: TRBJ2-5

CDR3 DNA: TGTGCCAGCAGGCTCACGGGGGGAGGGGTATCTGGAAACACCATATATTTT
CDR3 protein: CASRLTGGGVSGNTIYF
D gene: -
V gene: TRBV28
clone size: -
J gene: TRBJ1-3

CDR3 DNA: TGTGCCAGCAGTGAAACTCTAAGAACAGCCCTTAACTATGGCTACACCTTC
CDR3 protein: CASSETLRTALNYGYTF
D gene: -
V gene: TRBV6-1
clone size: -
J gene: TRBJ1-2

CDR3 DNA: TGTGCCAGCCTTCCGAATGAGCAGTTCTTC
CDR3 protein: CASLPNEQFF
D gene: -
V gene: TRBV2
clone size: -
J gene: TRBJ2-1

CDR3 DNA: TGTGCCATCAGTGACTGGGACAGGGGTCTAGGCTACGAGCAGTACTTC
CDR3 protein: CAISDWDRGLGYEQYF
D gene: TRBD1
V gene: TRBV10-3
clone size: -
J gene: TRBJ2-7

CDR3 DNA: TGTGCCAGCAGTGAAGCGCTGGGACAGTACCTCTACGAGCAGTACTTC
CDR3 protein: CASSEALGQYLYEQYF
D gene: TRBD1
V gene: TRBV6-1
clone size: -
J gene: TRBJ2-7

CDR3 DNA: TGTGCCAGCAGTTCGGGAACAGGGGTATCCTACGAGCAGTACTTC
CDR3 protein: CASSSGTGVSYEQYF
D gene: TRBD1
V gene: TRBV6-6
clone size: -
J gene: TRBJ2-7

CDR3 DNA: TGTGCCAGTAGTATTCATGGGGGCGAGGGCAATCAGCCCCAGCATTTT
CDR3 protein: CASSIHGGEGNQPQHF
D gene: -
V gene: TRBV19
clone size: -
J gene: TRBJ1-5

CDR3 DNA: TGTGCCAGCAGCTCCGGGATTCAGGGGGCCTACGAGCAGTACTTC
CDR3 protein: CASSSGIQGAYEQYF
D gene: TRBD1
V gene: TRBV11-3
clone size: -
J gene: TRBJ2-7

CDR3 DNA: TGTGCCTGGTCCCCTTACGGGGTTAGCACAGATACGCAGTATTTT
CDR3 protein: CAWSPYGVSTDTQYF
D gene: -
V gene: TRBV30
clone size: -
J gene: TRBJ2-3

CDR3 DNA: TGTGCCAGCAGCTTTTCAGGGGGGTACGAGCAGTACTTC
CDR3 protein: CASSFSGGYEQYF
D gene: -
V gene: TRBV7-3
clone size: few
J gene: TRBJ2-7